This T cell receptor beta chain is drawn from a study of T-cell memory formation after mild COVID-19. Study information: Clusters were largely donor specific. Study-wide findings and caveats: Mostly located in CM and EM were contracting CD4+ clones, with contracting CD8+ clones located in EMRA. Pre-infection memory already had some responding clones, implying cross-reactive memory joined. The SARS-CoV-2 specificity of second-wave clones reaching peak at day 37 remained unverified.

From the 5' RACE reads, TCRdb called clonotypes with MiXCR, one entry per CDR3 protein. Among about 210,000 distinct CDR3 sequences, 10% to 13% were seen once, and the ten largest hold approximately 2.8%. A note on this clonotype: Its antigen is undetermined.

The ends lost 2 bases at V and 2 bases at J; junction bases unmatched: 3. Germline V CDR1 and CDR2: SGHRS, YFSETQ. The CDR3 has 15 amino acids. The clonotype comes from a young man who had mild COVID-19 (a few samples of this study predate the infection). Cell type and time point are not known. The V gene is TRBV5-1, the J gene TRBJ2-5, with 10 bases matching TRBD2. The sequencing sample was made of PBMCs or a T cell subset sorted from them (not recorded which). In DNA, the CDR3 is TGCGCCAGCAGCTTACTAGCGGGGTATCAAGAGACCCAGTACTTC. Protein product: CASSLLAGYQETQYF. The full variable domain, completed using reference TRBV5-1 and TRBJ2-5, is KAGVTQTPRYLIKTRGQQVTLSCSPISGHRSVSWYQQTPGQGLQFLFEYFSETQRNKGNFPGRFSGRQFSNSRSEMNVSTLELGDSALYLCASSLLAGYQETQYFGPGTRLLVL.